This T cell receptor beta chain was sequenced for a study of T cells after yellow fever vaccination. Background on the study: Libraries from low-cell-number fractions were prepared with the SMART-Seq v4 Ultra Low Input RNA kit.

CDR3 length: 13 residues. Germline loops: CDR1 MNHEY, CDR2 SVGAGI. Trimming took 0 bases from V and 7 from J, leaving 10 bases between them. There are a few counts of this clonotype. For TCR, cDNA came from 5'RACE template switching, which added a universal primer site and UMIs. TCRdb passed the 5' RACE reads through MiXCR, listing each CDR3 protein once. The sample carries 300,000 to 400,000 distinct CDR3 sequences, about 10% recorded once. The chain is built from TRBV6-5 and TRBJ2-7; no firm D call. The sequencing here drew on CD4+ T cells sorted from PBMCs, taken 45 days after the yellow fever booster vaccination. The sequence was collected from a young man who received the YFV17D yellow fever vaccine. In nucleotides, the CDR3 is TGTGCCAGCAGTTACTCGAAGGGTAGGGAGCAGTACGTC. This gives the protein CASSYSKGREQYV.